Below are 17 T cell receptor beta chains sequenced from a single sample in a study of cytomegalovirus exposure and HLA in healthy donors. The PCR was carried out with 60 Vbeta primers and 13 Jbeta primers. Sequencing was performed with immunoSEQ multiplex PCR; in TCRdb, only in-frame clones are kept and a portion is missing. The table includes around 150,000 clones, 79% detected once. The sequenced sample was PBMCs. These TCRs come from a man in his fifties or sixties in good health and CMV-seropositive.

The genes are TRBV5-1 and TRBJ1-2; 7 positions agree with TRBD1. The CDR3 totals 14 residues. V shed 2 bases, J shed 5 bases, and the junction held 6 bases outside the gene matches. CDR1 is SGHRS and CDR2 is YFSETQ in the germline V gene. The CDR3 DNA reads as TGCGCCAGCAGCTTCACAGGGGCGGGATATGGCTACACCTTC. It yields the protein CASSFTGAGYGYTF.

This clone was picked up a small number of times. The genes are TRBV28 and TRBJ1-1; D is unresolved. Per the germline V gene, CDR1 is MDHEN and CDR2 is SYDVKM. With 6 bases removed from V and 0 bases from J, the gap between germline ends came to 14 bases. The length of the CDR3 is 15 residues. Written as DNA, the CDR3 is TGTGCCAGCAGGAGGTCCGGTTTAATGAACACTGAAGCTTTCTTT. This encodes CASRRSGLMNTEAFF.

This clone was counted a single time. The chain is built from TRBV11-2 and TRBJ2-1; TRBD2 matches at 14 bases. The germline gives CDR1 SGHAT, CDR2 FQNNGV. The CDR3 sequence is 15 residues long. Trimming cost V 5 bases and J 7 bases; bases outside gene matches: 4. CDR3 residues: CASSLGTSGSNEQFF. DNA for the CDR3: TGTGCCAGCAGCCTCGGGACTAGCGGGAGTAATGAGCAGTTCTTC.

This clone was detected only a few times. The rearrangement links TRBV5-6 to TRBJ2-3, with 9 bases identical to TRBD2. This CDR3 is built from 16 residues. Germline CDR1 and CDR2: SGHDT and YYEEEE. Germline trimming cut 0 bases from V and 2 bases from J; bases unmatched to any gene: 4. CDR3 region: CASSLARLAATDTQYF. DNA of the CDR3: TGTGCCAGCAGCTTGGCCCGACTAGCGGCCACAGATACGCAGTATTTT.

V is TRBV7-6 and J is TRBJ2-1; a weak D match, TRBD2 (6 bases). V gave up 4 bases and J gave up 0 bases, with 13 bases separating them. The CDR3 runs 16 residues. Germline V CDR1 and CDR2: SGHVS, FNYEAQ. CDR3 coding DNA: TGTGCCAGCAGCTCCCCCGCCGGGGGCTCCTACAATGAGCAGTTCTTC. It specifies CASSSPAGGSYNEQFF. The full variable domain, rest sourced from reference TRBV7-6 and TRBJ2-1, is GAGVSQSPRYKVTKRGQDVALRCDPISGHVSLYWYRQALGQGPEFLTYFNYEAQQDKSGLPNDRFSAERPEGSISTLTIQRTEQRDSAMYRCASSSPAGGSYNEQFFGPGTRLTVL.

V gene TRBV4-1 combines with J gene TRBJ2-2, with D perhaps TRBD1 (5 bases). V was pared by 4 bases and J by 0 bases, with 21 bases between. CDR1 and CDR2 from the germline V gene are MGHRA and YSYEKL. This CDR3 comprises 19 residues. CDR3 bases: TGCGCCAGCAGCCGCCACCCTCTTCAGGGCCACTCGAACACCGGGGAGCTGTTTTTT. Its translation is CASSRHPLQGHSNTGELFF.

By frequency in the sample, this clone is medium-sized (0.01 to 0.1%). The genes are TRBV19 and TRBJ1-5; no definite D call. In germline, CDR1 is LNHDA, CDR2 SQIVND (reference sequence). Trimming left V 8 bases short and J 4 bases short, with 9 bases between. This CDR3 region has 12 residues. As DNA, the CDR3 is TGTGCCAGTCGAGGAGGGAATCAGCCCCAGCATTTT. Its translation is CASRGGNQPQHF. The full variable domain, rest sourced from reference TRBV19 and TRBJ1-5, is DGGITQSPKYLFRKEGQNVTLSCEQNLNHDAMYWYRQDPGQGLRLIYYSQIVNDFQKGDIAEGYSVSREKKESFPLTVTSAQKNPTAFYLCASRGGNQPQHFGDGTRLSIL.

The J gene is TRBJ2-7, the V gene TRBV27, with TRBD2 matching 11 bases. Germline V gene data show CDR1 as MNHEY and CDR2 as SMNVEV (reference sequence). V trimming: 1 base; J trimming: 5 bases; junction bases outside the gene matches: 19. The CDR3 covers 20 residues. CDR3 nucleotides: TGTGCCAGCAGTTTATGGTCTGTCTATAGCGGGAGGGCCCCTAGCCACGAGCAGTACTTC. As protein: CASSLWSVYSGRAPSHEQYF.

V usage is TRBV27 and J usage is TRBJ2-1; 13 nucleotides align to TRBD2. The CDR3 consists of 17 residues. Germline V CDR1 and CDR2: MNHEY, SMNVEV (reference sequence). With 4 bases clipped from V and 0 bases from J, the junction kept 3 bases outside the gene matches. This chain's CDR3 is CASSSWTSGSSYNEQFF. CDR3 nucleotide sequence: TGTGCCAGCAGTTCCTGGACTAGCGGGAGCTCCTACAATGAGCAGTTCTTC.

The chain couples TRBV5-5 to TRBJ2-5, with 7 nucleotides matching TRBD1. The junction had 6 bases not matched to a gene; V was cut back by 2 bases and J by 5 bases. Germline V lookup: CDR1 SGHKS, CDR2 YYEKEE (reference sequence). The CDR3 extends over 14 amino acids. The CDR3 DNA reads as TGTGCCAGCAGCTTCCCAGGGGGTGGGGAGACCCAGTACTTC. It translates to CASSFPGGGETQYF.

This chain joins TRBV9 and TRBJ2-3; 8 bases line up with TRBD2. CDR1 is SGDLS, CDR2 YYNGEE, per germline. The junction had 13 bases not matched to a gene; V was cut back by 0 bases and J by 1 base. This CDR3 comprises 19 residues. CDR3 in amino acids: CASSVDPRGGRIGTDTQYF. The CDR3 nucleotides are TGTGCCAGCAGCGTAGACCCACGGGGGGGGCGTATCGGCACAGATACGCAGTATTTT.

V and J are TRBV5-5 and TRBJ2-3; no clear D gene. The CDR3 runs to 15 residues. The germline V gene encodes CDR1 SGHKS and CDR2 YYEKEE (reference sequence). Trimming shortened V by 2 bases and J by 3 bases, and 13 bases separated the two germline ends. The CDR3 region is CASSFPVSSTDTQYF. CDR3 DNA: TGTGCCAGCAGCTTTCCCGTCTCTTCGACAGATACGCAGTATTTT. Full variable domain (outside the CDR3, taken from reference TRBV5-5 and TRBJ2-3): DAGVTQSPTHLIKTRGQQVTLRCSPISGHKSVSWYQQVLGQGPQFIFQYYEKEERGRGNFPDRFSARQFPNYSSELNVNALLLGDSALYLCASSFPVSSTDTQYFGPGTRLTVL.

This clone has just a few counts. At the DNA level, this CDR3 is encoded by other sequences in the same sample as well. The chain is built from TRBV5-1 and TRBJ2-7, with D possibly matching TRBD2 (5 bases). Germline V gene data show CDR1 as SGHRS and CDR2 as YFSETQ. This CDR3 is built from 14 residues. V lost 0 bases, J lost 0 bases, and 7 bases lay in between. The CDR3 DNA reads TGCGCCAGCAGCTTGGTGGGGAGCTCCTACGAGCAGTACTTC. Encoded protein: CASSLVGSSYEQYF.

This clone was recorded a few times. J is TRBJ2-7 and V is TRBV11-2; 7 bases agree with TRBD1. There are 16 residues in the CDR3. V lost 8 bases and J lost 2; bases outside the gene matches: 15. Germline V gene data show CDR1 as SGHAT and CDR2 as FQNNGV. CDR3 sequence: CASGSTPGQSPYEQYF. CDR3 coding DNA: TGTGCCAGCGGCTCAACACCGGGACAGAGTCCCTACGAGCAGTACTTC.

This chain links TRBV5-1 with TRBJ1-1, with unresolved D. Germline V gene lookup returns CDR1 SGHRS and CDR2 YFSETQ. V was trimmed by 2 bases and J by 10 bases, leaving 9 bases between them. The CDR3 length is 11 residues. CDR3 residues: CASSFEEVAFF. In nucleotides, the CDR3 is TGCGCCAGCAGCTTCGAGGAGGTAGCTTTCTTT.

This sequence joins TRBV7-9 and TRBJ2-4; 14 nucleotides match TRBD2. Germline V gene sequence: CDR1 SEHNR, CDR2 FQNEAQ (reference sequence). V trimming: 5 bases; J trimming: 3 bases; junction bases outside the gene matches: 6. The CDR3 consists of 17 residues. The DNA of the CDR3 is TGTGCCAGCAGCCCCCGACTAGCGGGAGGGGGCAAAAACATTCAGTACTTC. Encoded protein: CASSPRLAGGGKNIQYF. The whole variable domain, remainder taken from reference TRBV7-9 and TRBJ2-4, is DTGVSQNPRHKITKRGQNVTFRCDPISEHNRLYWYRQTLGQGPEFLTYFQNEAQLEKSRLLSDRFSAERPKGSFSTLEIQRTEQGDSAMYLCASSPRLAGGGKNIQYFGAGTRLSVL.

V and J are TRBV5-4 and TRBJ2-5; TRBD1 matches at 7 bases. The CDR3 runs 15 residues. V was pared by 4 bases and J by 3 bases, with 9 bases of the junction left unmatched. Germline CDR1 and CDR2: SGHNT and YYREEE (reference sequence). The CDR3 bases are TGTGCCAGCAGCCCCTGGACAGGAAAGAAAGAGACCCAGTACTTC. This sequence encodes CASSPWTGKKETQYF.